This TCR beta chain stems from a study of blood T cell repertoires in COVID-19. This clone has a single count. V lost 7 bases to trimming and J lost 0 bases, with 12 bases between them. The germline V gene has CDR1 LNHNV and CDR2 YYDKDF (reference sequence). The CDR3 length is 15 residues. Profiled with immunoSEQ multiplex PCR; TCRdb holds only in-frame clones, not every one. The sample has about 55,000 clones; 80% to 95% are singletons. The rearrangement links TRBV15 to TRBJ1-4; D gene ambiguous. The sequenced sample was peripheral blood. This sequence originates from a human donor with active COVID-19. The donor label of this sample is uncertain. CDR3 coding DNA: TGTGCCACCACCGACTACAGCGCAACTAATGAAAAACTGTTTTTT. Protein: CATTDYSATNEKLFF.